A single sample is the source of the 9 T cell receptor beta chains below, sequenced in a study of blood T cell repertoires in COVID-19. Sequenced by immunoSEQ multiplex PCR; TCRdb stores in-frame clones only, minus some. The sample has 300,000 to 400,000 clones, about 87% seen once. The sequencing sample was made of peripheral blood. Receptors were obtained from a man younger than 40 with COVID-19, enrolled during active disease.

The chain recombines TRBV29-1 with TRBJ2-2; D might be TRBD2 (7 bases). Trimming cost V 6 bases and J 7 bases, with 15 bases left between them. CDR1 SQVTM and CDR2 ANQGSEA come from the germline V gene. The CDR3 runs 13 residues. In DNA form, the CDR3 reads TGCAGCGTGGAAAGGGGGGGCCACGGGGAGCTGTTTTTT. Its translation is CSVERGGHGELFF.

The V gene is TRBV3-1 (or the pseudogene TRBV3-2), the J gene TRBJ1-2; the D gene is possibly TRBD1 (5 bases). V shed 3 bases and J shed 5 bases, with 13 bases lying between them. This CDR3 has 14 amino acids. The germline V gene has CDR1 LGHDT and CDR2 YNNKEL (reference sequence). CDR3 bases: TGTGCCAGCAGCCACACGGGACTTTTTTATGGCTACACCTTC. It specifies CASSHTGLFYGYTF.

The V gene is TRBV5-1, the J gene TRBJ2-5, with 11 bases fitting TRBD1. Per germline, CDR1 SGHRS and CDR2 YFSETQ. J gave up 7 bases and V 4 bases, and 9 bases lay outside the gene matches. The length of the CDR3 is 15 residues. The CDR3 here is CASSRGQGVEATQYF. In DNA form, the CDR3 reads TGCGCCAGCAGCCGGGGACAGGGGGTTGAGGCGACCCAGTACTTC. The entire variable domain, with the rest obtained from reference TRBV5-1 and TRBJ2-5, is as follows: KAGVTQTPRYLIKTRGQQVTLSCSPISGHRSVSWYQQTPGQGLQFLFEYFSETQRNKGNFPGRFSGRQFSNSRSEMNVSTLELGDSALYLCASSRGQGVEATQYFGPGTRLLVL.

The CDR3 sequence: CASSLTGGDNQPQHF. The CDR3 nucleotides read TGCGCCAGCAGCTTGACAGGGGGGGACAATCAGCCCCAGCATTTT. J is TRBJ1-5 and V is TRBV5-1; TRBD1 matches at 8 bases. CDR1 and CDR2 (germline): SGHRS, YFSETQ. There are 15 residues in the CDR3. J was trimmed by 3 bases and V by 1 base; bases with no gene match: 3.

This rearrangement joins TRBV27 to TRBJ2-1, with 9 bases aligning to TRBD1. The germline V gene encodes CDR1 MNHEY and CDR2 SMNVEV (reference sequence). This CDR3 is 15 amino acids long. J lost 8 bases, V lost 6 bases, and 11 bases had no gene match. CDR3 in DNA: TGTGCCAGCAGCTATTCCGGGACAGGGACATATGAGCAGTTCTTC. This encodes CASSYSGTGTYEQFF.

The chain is built from TRBV2 and TRBJ2-4; a possible D gene is TRBD1 (5 bases). CDR1 SNHLY and CDR2 FYNNEI come from the germline V gene. V was cut by 7 bases and J by 2 bases, with 12 bases left in between. CDR3 length: 14 residues. Here the CDR3 reads CASKQDGPKNIQYF. The DNA of the CDR3 is TGTGCCAGCAAACAGGACGGGCCCAAAAACATTCAGTACTTC. Based on the CDR3 plus reference TRBV2 and TRBJ2-4, the full variable domain is EPEVTQTPSHQVTQMGQEVILRCVPISNHLYFYWYRQILGQKVEFLVSFYNNEISEKSEIFDDQFSVERPDGSNFTLKIRSTKLEDSAMYFCASKQDGPKNIQYFGAGTRLSVL.

The chain combines TRBV3-1 (or the pseudogene TRBV3-2) with TRBJ1-3; weak D call: TRBD1 (6 bases). The CDR3 has 13 amino acids. The germline V gene has CDR1 LGHDT and CDR2 YNNKEL (reference sequence). The germline V and J ends were trimmed by 5 bases and 4 bases, with 9 bases remaining between them. As DNA, the CDR3 is TGTGCCAGCAGCGGGACAACGGGAAACACCATATATTTT. This translates into CASSGTTGNTIYF.

This chain joins TRBV27 and TRBJ2-7; 9 bases fit TRBD1. CDR1 and CDR2 (germline): MNHEY, SMNVEV (reference sequence). The CDR3 contains 14 residues. The junction had 7 bases not matched to a gene; V was cut back by 6 bases and J by 4 bases. CDR3 sequence (DNA): TGTGCCAGCAGATGGGGACAGGGTAGATACGAGCAGTACTTC. It encodes CASRWGQGRYEQYF.

V usage is TRBV28 and J usage is TRBJ2-3; the D gene is possibly TRBD2 (5 bases). With 6 bases removed from V and 4 bases from J, the gap between germline ends came to 5 bases. The CDR3 contains 11 residues. Per the germline V gene, CDR1 is MDHEN and CDR2 is SYDVKM. The CDR3: CASRRADTQYF. The CDR3 DNA is TGTGCCAGCAGGCGGGCAGATACGCAGTATTTT.